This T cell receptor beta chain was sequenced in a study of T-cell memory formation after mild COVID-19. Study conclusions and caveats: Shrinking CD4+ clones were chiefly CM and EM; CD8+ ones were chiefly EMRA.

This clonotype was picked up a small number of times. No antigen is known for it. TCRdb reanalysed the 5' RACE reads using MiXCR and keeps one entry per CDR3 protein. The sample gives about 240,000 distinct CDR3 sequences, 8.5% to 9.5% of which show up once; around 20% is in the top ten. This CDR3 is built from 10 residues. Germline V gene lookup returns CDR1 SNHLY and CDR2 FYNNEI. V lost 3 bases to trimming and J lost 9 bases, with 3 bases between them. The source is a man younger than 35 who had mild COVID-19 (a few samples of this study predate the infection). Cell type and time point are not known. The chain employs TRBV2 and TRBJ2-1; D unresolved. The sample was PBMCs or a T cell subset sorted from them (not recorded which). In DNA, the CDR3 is TGTGCCAGCAGTGATGGTGAGCAGTTCTTC. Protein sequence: CASSDGEQFF.